Shown below are 11 T cell receptor beta chains from a single sample sequenced in a study of shared clonotypes between healthy human individuals. Assay: immunoSEQ multiplex PCR; the TCRdb copy retains only in-frame clones and omits some. The sample shows roughly 1,100,000 clones, around 74% of them seen only once. Sequencing was performed on memory CD4+ T cells sorted from blood. Subset defined: CD45RA-negative fraction. These receptors came from a man aged 18 to 29 in good health.

The J gene is TRBJ2-7, the V gene TRBV6-1; possible D gene TRBD1, 6 bases. V was trimmed by 7 bases and J by 4 bases, leaving 17 bases between them. Germline V gives CDR1 MNHNS, CDR2 SASEGT. The CDR3 totals 14 residues. CDR3 sequence (DNA): TGTGCCAGCACCCAGGCAGGGGCCGGGTACGAGCAGTACTTC. It codes for CASTQAGAGYEQYF.

The rearrangement joins TRBV30 to TRBJ1-1; no definite D call. V was trimmed by 2 bases and J by 3 bases, leaving 10 bases between them. Germline CDR1 GTSNPN, CDR2 SVGIG (reference sequence). CDR3 size: 13 residues. CDR3 in DNA: TGTGCCTGGAGTCGCATGGGGTACACTGAAGCTTTCTTT. It translates to CAWSRMGYTEAFF.

The gene calls are TRBV19 and TRBJ1-2; 12 bases match TRBD1. Trimming removed 4 bases from V and 8 bases from J; junction bases left unmatched: 5. The CDR3 is 14 amino acids. Looked up from germline, CDR1 is LNHDA and CDR2 is SQIVND (reference sequence). CDR3 region: CASSTGQGARGYTF. In DNA, the CDR3 is TGTGCCAGTAGTACGGGACAGGGGGCGCGGGGCTACACCTTC.

This clone was detected only a few times. The chain is built from TRBV27 and TRBJ2-7, with D maybe TRBD2 (6 bases). In germline, CDR1 is MNHEY, CDR2 SMNVEV (reference sequence). Deletions cut 5 bases from V and 5 bases from J, with 7 bases between. This CDR3 region has 11 residues. This CDR3 reads CASSGGHEQYF. The CDR3 DNA reads as TGTGCCAGCAGTGGAGGGCACGAGCAGTACTTC.

The chain has TRBV21-1 and TRBJ2-6; no check of the table's D call, TRBD2, against the DNA was made. TRBV21-1 is given as a pseudogene. The CDR3 spans 18 residues. The CDR3 nucleotides are TGTGCCAGCAGCGAAAGAAAGAGGGCCGTCTCTGGGGCCAACGTCCTGACTTTC. Its protein is CASSERKRAVSGANVLTF.

The V call is TRBV5-5, the J call TRBJ1-1; weak D call: TRBD1 (6 bases). CDR1 SGHKS and CDR2 YYEKEE come from the germline V gene (reference sequence). V shed 0 bases and J shed 5 bases, with 14 bases lying between them. The CDR3 runs 15 residues. Here the CDR3 DNA reads TGTGCCAGCAGCTTGGTGGGGGGCCCTAAGACTGAAGCTTTCTTT. Translated, it gives CASSLVGGPKTEAFF.

Only one count was recorded for this clone. The CDR3 here is CASGTNEFQHF. The CDR3 DNA follows: TGTGCCAGTGGGACAAATGAGTTCCAGCATTTT. This sequence joins TRBV10-3 and TRBJ1-5; D is possibly TRBD1 (6 bases). The CDR3 sequence is 11 residues long. Trimming took off 10 bases at V and 12 bases at J, with 16 bases between the two ends. Germline lookup yields CDR1 ENHRY and CDR2 SYGVKD.

The V and J genes are TRBV30 and TRBJ1-6, with 7 bases fitting TRBD1. The V gene's germline CDR1 is GTSNPN and CDR2 SVGIG (reference sequence). The V and J ends lost 3 bases and 9 bases, in that order; junction bases with no gene match: 11. The CDR3 is 15 amino acids. The CDR3 region is CAWSRQGTDFSPLHF. The CDR3 DNA reads as TGTGCCTGGAGCCGCCAGGGGACAGACTTTTCACCCCTCCACTTT.

The V and J genes are TRBV28 and TRBJ2-6; possibly TRBD1 for D (5 bases). Germline CDR1 is MDHEN and CDR2 is SYDVKM. V lost 1 base to trimming and J lost 0 bases, with 10 bases between them. The CDR3 runs 17 residues. This chain's CDR3 is CASSLFQGASGANVLTF. DNA for the CDR3: TGTGCCAGCAGTTTATTCCAGGGCGCCTCTGGGGCCAACGTCCTGACTTTC.

This clone was detected a few times. The genes are TRBV5-3 and TRBJ1-1; D call uncertain. TRBV5-3 is treated as an ORF (open reading frame) with a function not yet certain. Trimming pared 4 bases from V and 4 bases from J, leaving 8 bases between. The CDR3 contains 12 residues. The CDR3 is CARSPRSTEAFF. The CDR3 nucleotides are TGTGCCAGAAGCCCCCGGAGCACTGAAGCTTTCTTT.

Regarding this clone: The same CDR3 can be traced to other DNA sequences in this sample. This rearrangement joins TRBV18 to TRBJ2-7; TRBD1 is a possible D gene (6 bases). Germline CDR1 KGHSH, CDR2 LQKENI. The V gene lost 2 bases and the J gene lost 2 bases, with 7 bases spanning the gap. The CDR3 sequence is 13 residues long. The CDR3 DNA reads as TGTGCCAGCTCACCAACAGGGACCTACGAGCAGTACTTC. It is translated as CASSPTGTYEQYF.